This T cell receptor (beta chain) originates from a study of blood T cell repertoires in COVID-19. The CDR3 covers 13 residues. V was pared by 5 bases and J by 8 bases, with 12 bases between. CDR1 is SGHNT, CDR2 YENEEA, per germline. Patients of the Seattle cohort, enrolled during active infection, were followed longitudinally. The method was immunoSEQ multiplex PCR; TCRdb's version includes in-frame clones alone and lacks a portion of them. The table shows approximately 290,000 clones, with roughly 84% occurring only once. Turning to this clone: This sample also contains other DNA sequences that code for the same CDR3.

This receptor was taken from a person aged 70 to 79 with COVID-19, enrolled during active disease. The sample taken for sequencing was peripheral blood. V is TRBV11-3 and J is TRBJ2-2; unclear D gene. For the CDR3, the DNA is TGTGCCAGCAGCCCTCAGGATACTGGGGAGCTGTTTTTT. Translation gives CASSPQDTGELFF.